This T cell receptor (beta chain) originates from a study of technical replicates of blood from several donors. The sample holds one count of this clone. V was shortened by 6 bases and J by 2 bases, with 10 bases between the two germline ends. The germline gives CDR1 KGHSH, CDR2 LQKENI. This CDR3 region has 14 residues. TCRdb's copy holds only in-frame clones and misses some; the assay was immunoSEQ multiplex PCR. The sample shows about 88,000 clones, about 95% of them seen only once. The sample comprised T cells isolated from PBMCs. The source of this sequence is a human donor in good health. This sequence joins TRBV18 and TRBJ1-4, with no clear D. The CDR3 reads CASSPARTNEKLFF. In DNA, the CDR3 is TGTGCCAGCTCCCCAGCCCGGACTAATGAAAAACTGTTTTTT.